This T cell receptor (beta chain) stems from a study of early stage breast cancer tumors. With respect to this clone: Its specificity is not known.

Assay: immunoSEQ multiplex PCR; the TCRdb copy retains only in-frame clones and omits some. The table records just under 30,000 clones, around four fifths of them present only once. Findings of the study overall: Functional markers like CD4, CD8 and FOXP3 were missed in bulk sequencing.

The material sequenced was blood. This TCR derives from a person aged 45 to 60 with breast cancer.

CDR3 nucleotides: TGTGCCAGCAGCTTGGGAGCGGGGGATCAAGAGACCCAGTACTTC. It translates to CASSLGAGDQETQYF. The gene calls are TRBV5-4 and TRBJ2-5; 8 nucleotides align to TRBD2. The V gene's germline CDR1 is SGHNT and CDR2 YYREEE (reference sequence). The ends lost 0 bases at V and 2 bases at J; junction bases unmatched: 3. The CDR3 has 15 amino acids. The full variable domain, rest sourced from reference TRBV5-4 and TRBJ2-5, is ETGVTQSPTHLIKTRGQQVTLRCSSQSGHNTVSWYQQALGQGPQFIFQYYREEENGRGNFPPRFSGLQFPNYSSELNVNALELDDSALYLCASSLGAGDQETQYFGPGTRLLVL.